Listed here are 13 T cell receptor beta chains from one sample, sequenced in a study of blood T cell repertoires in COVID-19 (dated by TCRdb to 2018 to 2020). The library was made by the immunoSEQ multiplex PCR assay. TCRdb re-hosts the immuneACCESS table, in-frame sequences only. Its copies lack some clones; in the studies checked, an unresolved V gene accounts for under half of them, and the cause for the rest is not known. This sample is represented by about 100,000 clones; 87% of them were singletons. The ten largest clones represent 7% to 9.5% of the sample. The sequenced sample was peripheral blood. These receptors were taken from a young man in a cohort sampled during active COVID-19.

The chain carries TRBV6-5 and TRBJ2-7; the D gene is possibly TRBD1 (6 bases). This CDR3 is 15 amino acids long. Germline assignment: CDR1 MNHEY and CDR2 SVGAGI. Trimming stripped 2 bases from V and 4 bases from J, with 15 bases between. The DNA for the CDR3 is TGTGCCAGCAGTTACGACTGGGGGCGCGTTTACGAGCAGTACTTC. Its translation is CASSYDWGRVYEQYF.

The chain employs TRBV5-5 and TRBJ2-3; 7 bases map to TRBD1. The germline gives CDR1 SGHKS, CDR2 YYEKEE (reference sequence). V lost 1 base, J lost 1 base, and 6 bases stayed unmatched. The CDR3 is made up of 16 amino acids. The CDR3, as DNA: TGTGCCAGCAGCTTGAGACAGGGCGTAGGCACAGATACGCAGTATTTT. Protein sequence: CASSLRQGVGTDTQYF.

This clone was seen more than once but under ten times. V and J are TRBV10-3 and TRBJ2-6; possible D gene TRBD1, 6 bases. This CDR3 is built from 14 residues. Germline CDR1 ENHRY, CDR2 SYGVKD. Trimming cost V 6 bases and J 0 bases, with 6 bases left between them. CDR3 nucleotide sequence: TGTGCCATCAGACAGGGCTCTGGGGCCAACGTCCTGACTTTC. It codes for CAIRQGSGANVLTF.

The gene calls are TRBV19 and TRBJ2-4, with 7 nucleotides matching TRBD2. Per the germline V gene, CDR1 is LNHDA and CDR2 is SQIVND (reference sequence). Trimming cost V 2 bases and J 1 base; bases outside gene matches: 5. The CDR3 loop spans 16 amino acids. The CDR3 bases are TGTGCCAGTAGTATATCTGGGGGGGTGGCCAAAAACATTCAGTACTTC. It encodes CASSISGGVAKNIQYF.

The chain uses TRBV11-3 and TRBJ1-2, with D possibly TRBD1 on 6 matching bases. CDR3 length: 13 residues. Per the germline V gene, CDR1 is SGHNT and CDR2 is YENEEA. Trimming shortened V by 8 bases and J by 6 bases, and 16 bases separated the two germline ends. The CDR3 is CASSNQGMDGYTF. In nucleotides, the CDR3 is TGTGCCAGCTCCAATCAGGGGATGGATGGCTACACCTTC.

The CDR3 loop is CASSLGQVMNTEAFF. The CDR3 DNA sequence: TGTGCCAGCAGCTTAGGGCAGGTGATGAACACTGAAGCTTTCTTT. The V gene is TRBV7-8, the J gene TRBJ1-1; no reliable D call. The CDR3 consists of 15 residues. The V gene's germline CDR1 is SGHVS and CDR2 FQNEAQ. Trimming shortened V by 1 base and J by 0 bases, and 9 bases separated the two germline ends.

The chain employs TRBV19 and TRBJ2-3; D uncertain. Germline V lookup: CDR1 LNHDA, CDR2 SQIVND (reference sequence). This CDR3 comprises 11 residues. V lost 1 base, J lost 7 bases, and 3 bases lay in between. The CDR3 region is CASSIAYTQYF. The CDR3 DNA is TGTGCCAGTAGTATAGCATATACGCAGTATTTT.

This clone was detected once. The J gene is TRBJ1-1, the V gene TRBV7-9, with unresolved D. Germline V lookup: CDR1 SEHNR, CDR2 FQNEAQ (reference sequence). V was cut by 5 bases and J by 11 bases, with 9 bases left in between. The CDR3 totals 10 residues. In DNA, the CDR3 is TGTGCCAGCAGCCCATATAGCGCTTTCTTT. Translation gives CASSPYSAFF.

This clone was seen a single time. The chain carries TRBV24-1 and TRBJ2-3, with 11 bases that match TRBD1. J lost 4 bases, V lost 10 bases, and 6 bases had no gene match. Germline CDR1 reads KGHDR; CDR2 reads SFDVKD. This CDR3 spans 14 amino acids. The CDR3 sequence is CATSRDRGSDTQYF. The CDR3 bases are TGTGCCACAAGCCGGGACAGGGGGTCAGATACGCAGTATTTT.

The CDR3 here is CASSADRRPEAFF. The CDR3 DNA follows: TGTGCCAGTAGCGCGGACAGGAGACCTGAAGCTTTCTTT. The chain links TRBV19 to TRBJ1-1; 7 bases agree with TRBD1. CDR1 LNHDA and CDR2 SQIVND come from the germline V gene (reference sequence). CDR3 length equals 13 residues. With 6 bases clipped from V and 6 bases from J, the junction kept 7 bases outside the gene matches.

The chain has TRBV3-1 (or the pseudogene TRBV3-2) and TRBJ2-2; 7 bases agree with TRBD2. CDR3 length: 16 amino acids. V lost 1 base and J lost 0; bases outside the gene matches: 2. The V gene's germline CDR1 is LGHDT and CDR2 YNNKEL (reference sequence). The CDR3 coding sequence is TGTGCCAGCAGCCAAGTGGGACTATCGAACACCGGGGAGCTGTTTTTT. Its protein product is CASSQVGLSNTGELFF.

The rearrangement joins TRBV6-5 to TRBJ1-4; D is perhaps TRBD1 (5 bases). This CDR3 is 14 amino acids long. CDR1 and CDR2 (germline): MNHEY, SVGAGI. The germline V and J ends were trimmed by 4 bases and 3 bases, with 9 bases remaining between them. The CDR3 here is CASSWGGPNEKLFF. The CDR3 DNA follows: TGTGCCAGCAGTTGGGGCGGACCTAATGAAAAACTGTTTTTT.

The CDR3 DNA reads TGCGCCAGCAGCCAAGATAGAGGAGAGGGTACGCAGTATTTT. It encodes CASSQDRGEGTQYF. V usage is TRBV4-3 and J usage is TRBJ2-3; D may be TRBD2 (5 bases). Looked up from germline, CDR1 is LGHNA and CDR2 is YSLEER. Trimming left V 0 bases short and J 8 bases short, with 12 bases between. There are 14 residues in the CDR3.